This TCR beta chain was found in a study of blood T cell repertoires in COVID-19. Study at large: Researchers got acute and convalescent COVID-19 samples from the United States, Italy and Spain. PBMCs, B-cell-depleted T cells, or T cells provided the cDNA or gDNA that made up the material.

The CDR3 length is 15 residues. Germline V gene lookup returns CDR1 LNHDA and CDR2 SQIVND (reference sequence). V lost 1 base, J lost 3 bases, and 10 bases lay in between. In the original processing: From reference gene primer amplification, estimates of nucleated cell counts were derived. Sequenced by immunoSEQ multiplex PCR; TCRdb stores in-frame clones only, minus some. That table gives V, J and clone size, and the DNA gave D and trimming. The sample lists roughly 76,000 clones, 87% occurring once. Sample: peripheral blood. The TCR sequence derives from a man younger than 40 with acute or convalescent COVID-19. J is TRBJ1-5 and V is TRBV19; the D gene is possibly TRBD1 (6 bases). CDR3 nucleotide sequence: TGTGCCAGTAGTATAGGGCAGGGGTACAATCAGCCCCAGCATTTT. Its protein is CASSIGQGYNQPQHF. The full variable domain, completed using reference TRBV19 and TRBJ1-5, is DGGITQSPKYLFRKEGQNVTLSCEQNLNHDAMYWYRQDPGQGLRLIYYSQIVNDFQKGDIAEGYSVSREKKESFPLTVTSAQKNPTAFYLCASSIGQGYNQPQHFGDGTRLSIL.